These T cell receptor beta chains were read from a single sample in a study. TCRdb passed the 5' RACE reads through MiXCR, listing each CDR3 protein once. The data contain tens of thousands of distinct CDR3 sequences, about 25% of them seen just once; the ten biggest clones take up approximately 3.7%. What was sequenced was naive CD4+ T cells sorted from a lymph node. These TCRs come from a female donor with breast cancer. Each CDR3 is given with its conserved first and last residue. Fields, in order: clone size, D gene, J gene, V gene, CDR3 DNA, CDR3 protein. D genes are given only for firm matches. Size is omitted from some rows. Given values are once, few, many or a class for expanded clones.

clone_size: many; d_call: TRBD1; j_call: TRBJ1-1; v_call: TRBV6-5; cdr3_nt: TGTGCCAGCAGCCCGGGACAGGGGAAAAACACTGAAGCTTTCTTT; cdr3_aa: CASSPGQGKNTEAFF
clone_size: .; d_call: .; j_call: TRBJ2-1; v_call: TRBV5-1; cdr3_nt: TGCGCCAGCAACGGAGCGACTAATCTTTCCTACAATGAGCAGTTCTTC; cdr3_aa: CASNGATNLSYNEQFF
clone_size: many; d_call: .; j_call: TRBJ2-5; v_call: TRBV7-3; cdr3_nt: TGTGCCAGCAGCCTTAGCGGTCAGAGCGTGGAGACCCAGTACTTC; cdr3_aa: CASSLSGQSVETQYF
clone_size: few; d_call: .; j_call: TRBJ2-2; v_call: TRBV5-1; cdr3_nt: TGCGCCAGCAGCTTGGCTGGCGCGAACACCGGGGAGCTGTTTTTT; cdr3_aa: CASSLAGANTGELFF
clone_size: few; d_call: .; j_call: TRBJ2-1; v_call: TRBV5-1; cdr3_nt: TGCGCCAGCAGCTTGGCTTGGCCCTACAATGAGCAGTTCTTC; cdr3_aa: CASSLAWPYNEQFF
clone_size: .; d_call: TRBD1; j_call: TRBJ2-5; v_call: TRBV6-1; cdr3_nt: TGTGCCGGGGGAGCGGGACAGGGGGTAGAGACCCAGTACTTC; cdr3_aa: CAGGAGQGVETQYF
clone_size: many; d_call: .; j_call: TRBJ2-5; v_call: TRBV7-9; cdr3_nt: TGTGCCAGCAGCCACCAAGAGACCCAGTACTTC; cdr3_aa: CASSHQETQYF
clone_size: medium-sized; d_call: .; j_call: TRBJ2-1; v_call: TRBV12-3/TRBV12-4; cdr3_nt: TGTGCCAGCAGTTTACCCCAGGGCCGAAATGAGCAGTTCTTC; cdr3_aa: CASSLPQGRNEQFF
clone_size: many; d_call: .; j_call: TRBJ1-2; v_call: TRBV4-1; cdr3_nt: TGCGCCAGCAGCCACCCCATGGGGGATTATGGCTACACCTTC; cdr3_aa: CASSHPMGDYGYTF
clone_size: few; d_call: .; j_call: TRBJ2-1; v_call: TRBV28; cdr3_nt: TGTGCCAGCAGTTTTCGGGACCGCTACAATGAGCAGTTCTTC; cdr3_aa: CASSFRDRYNEQFF
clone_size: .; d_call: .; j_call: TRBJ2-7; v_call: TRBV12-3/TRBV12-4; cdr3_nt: TGTGCCAGCAGTTTAAGAAGAGGCGAGCAGTACTTC; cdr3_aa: CASSLRRGEQYF
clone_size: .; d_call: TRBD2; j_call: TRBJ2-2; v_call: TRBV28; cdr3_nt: TGTGCCAGCAGCTCCCCAGCGGGGGGCCCATCCCACGGGGAGCTGTTTTTT; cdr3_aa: CASSSPAGGPSHGELFF
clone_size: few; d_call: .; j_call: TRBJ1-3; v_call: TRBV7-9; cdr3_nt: TGTGCCAGCAGCCCCGACGGCTCTGGAAACACCATATATTTT; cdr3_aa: CASSPDGSGNTIYF
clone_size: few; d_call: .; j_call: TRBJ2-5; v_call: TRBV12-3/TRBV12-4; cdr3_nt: TGTGCCAGCAGTTTAGAACTACCCAATGGGGAGACCCAGTACTTC; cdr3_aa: CASSLELPNGETQYF
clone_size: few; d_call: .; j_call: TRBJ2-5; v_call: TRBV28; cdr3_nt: TGTGCCAGCAGTCCGCCTCAGGTGGCAGAGACCCAGTACTTC; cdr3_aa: CASSPPQVAETQYF
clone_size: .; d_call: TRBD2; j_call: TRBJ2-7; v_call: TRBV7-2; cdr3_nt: TGTGCCAGCAGCACCCCTAGCGGGAATGGCGAGCAGTACTTC; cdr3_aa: CASSTPSGNGEQYF
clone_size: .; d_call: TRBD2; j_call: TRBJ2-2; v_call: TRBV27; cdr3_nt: TGTGCCAGCAGTTGGGGACTAGCGGGAGCGAACACCGGGGAGCTGTTTTTT; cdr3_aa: CASSWGLAGANTGELFF
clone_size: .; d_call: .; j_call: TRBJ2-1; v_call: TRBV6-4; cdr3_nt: TGTGCCAGCAGTGAGACAGGGGGGACTAGCAATGAGCAGTTCTTC; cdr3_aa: CASSETGGTSNEQFF
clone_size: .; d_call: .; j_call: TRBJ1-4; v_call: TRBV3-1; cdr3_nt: TGTGCCAGCAGCACCCCCGGGAGGGCGGATGAAAAACTGTTTTTT; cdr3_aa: CASSTPGRADEKLFF
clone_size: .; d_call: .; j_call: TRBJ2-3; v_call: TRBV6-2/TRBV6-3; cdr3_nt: TGTGCCAGCAGCCCGGGTCGTTGGGGGGCTGGAGATACGCAGTATTTT; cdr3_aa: CASSPGRWGAGDTQYF
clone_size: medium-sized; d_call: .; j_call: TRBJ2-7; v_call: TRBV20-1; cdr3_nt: TGCAGTGCTAGAGAACAAAGGACCTACGAGCAGTACTTC; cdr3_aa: CSAREQRTYEQYF
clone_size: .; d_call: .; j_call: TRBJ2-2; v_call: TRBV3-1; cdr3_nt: TGTGCCAGCAGCCAAGGAAGCGGCGGGGAGCTGTTTTTT; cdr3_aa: CASSQGSGGELFF
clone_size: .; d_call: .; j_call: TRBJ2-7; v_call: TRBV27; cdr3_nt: TGTGCCAGCAGTTTGGCAGGGTCCTACGAGCAGTACTTC; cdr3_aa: CASSLAGSYEQYF
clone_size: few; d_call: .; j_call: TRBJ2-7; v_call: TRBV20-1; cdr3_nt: TGCAGTGCTAGAGAGGCTGGGGGGTACGAGCAGTACTTC; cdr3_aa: CSAREAGGYEQYF
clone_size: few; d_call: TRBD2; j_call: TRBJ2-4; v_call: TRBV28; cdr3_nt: TGTGCCAGCAGACCTAGCGGGAGGACCAAAAACATTCAGTACTTC; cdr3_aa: CASRPSGRTKNIQYF
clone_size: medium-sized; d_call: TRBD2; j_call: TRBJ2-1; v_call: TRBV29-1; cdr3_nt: TGCAGCGTCGTAGAGACTAGCGGGATCGATGAGCAGTTCTTC; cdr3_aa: CSVVETSGIDEQFF
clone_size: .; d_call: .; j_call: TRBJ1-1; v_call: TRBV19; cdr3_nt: TGTGCCAGTAGTACCCACCCGGACATGGTCACTGAAGCTTTCTTT; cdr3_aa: CASSTHPDMVTEAFF
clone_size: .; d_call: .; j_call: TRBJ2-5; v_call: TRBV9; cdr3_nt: TGTGCCAGCAGCGTAGACTGGGGCGCCAAAGAGACCCAGTACTTC; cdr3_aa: CASSVDWGAKETQYF
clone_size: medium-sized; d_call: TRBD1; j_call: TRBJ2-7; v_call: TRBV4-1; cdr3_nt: TGCGCCAGCAGCCCCCTGGGACAGGGGGCTCGTGAGCAGTACTTC; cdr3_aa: CASSPLGQGAREQYF
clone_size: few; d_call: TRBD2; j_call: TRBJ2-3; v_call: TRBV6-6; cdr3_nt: TGTGCCAGCAGTGGGGTTAGCGGGGCCCTCGGGGATACGCAGTATTTT; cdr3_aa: CASSGVSGALGDTQYF
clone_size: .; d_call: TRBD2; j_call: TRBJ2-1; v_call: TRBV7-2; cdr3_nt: TGTGCCAGCAGCCTACTAGCGGGGGGCTACAATGAGCAGTTCTTC; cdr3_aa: CASSLLAGGYNEQFF
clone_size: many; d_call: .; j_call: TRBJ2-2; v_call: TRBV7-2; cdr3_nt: TGTGCCAGCAGCCAGAGCAGGGGGGAGCTGTTTTTT; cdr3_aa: CASSQSRGELFF
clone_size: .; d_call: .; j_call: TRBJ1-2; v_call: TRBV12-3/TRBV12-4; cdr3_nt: TGTGCCAGCAGTCCAGGATATGGCTACACCTTC; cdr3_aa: CASSPGYGYTF
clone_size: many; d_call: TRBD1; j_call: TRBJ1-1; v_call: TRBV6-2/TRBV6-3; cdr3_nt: TGTGCCAGCAGTTACTCTCCGGGACAGGGGGCTAAAAACACTGAAGCTTTCTTT; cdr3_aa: CASSYSPGQGAKNTEAFF
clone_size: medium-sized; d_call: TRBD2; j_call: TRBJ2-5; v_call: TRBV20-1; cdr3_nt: TGCAGTGCTGGTCCGGGACTAACTCAAGAGACCCAGTACTTC; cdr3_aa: CSAGPGLTQETQYF
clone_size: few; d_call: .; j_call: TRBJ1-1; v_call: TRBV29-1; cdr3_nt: TGCAGCGTTGAACCCGAAATCGGGGGGGGTGAAGCTTTCTTT; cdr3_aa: CSVEPEIGGGEAFF
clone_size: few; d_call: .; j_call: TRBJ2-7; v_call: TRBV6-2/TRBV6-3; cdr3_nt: TGTGCCAGCAGTTACCGGACAGATACCTACGAGCAGTACTTC; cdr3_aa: CASSYRTDTYEQYF
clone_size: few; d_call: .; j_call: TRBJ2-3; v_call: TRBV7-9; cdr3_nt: TGTGCCAGCAGCGATAGACAGTCTACGCAGTATTTT; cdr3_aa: CASSDRQSTQYF
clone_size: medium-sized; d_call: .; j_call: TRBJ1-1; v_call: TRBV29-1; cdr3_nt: TGCAGCGTTGAAAACCCGACCCTGGGGAACACTGAAGCTTTCTTT; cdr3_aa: CSVENPTLGNTEAFF
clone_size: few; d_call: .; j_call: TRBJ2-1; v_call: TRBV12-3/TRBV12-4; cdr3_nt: TGTGCCAGCAGTTCTAGCACCCCAGGCAATGAGCAGTTCTTC; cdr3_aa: CASSSSTPGNEQFF
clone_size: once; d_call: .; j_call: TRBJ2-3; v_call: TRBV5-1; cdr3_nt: TGCGCCAGCAGCGCAATACCCACAGATACGCAGTATTTT; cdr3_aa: CASSAIPTDTQYF
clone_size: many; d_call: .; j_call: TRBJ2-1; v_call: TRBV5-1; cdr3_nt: TGCGCCAGCAGCTTGTCCAGGACAGTCTACAATGAGCAGTTCTTC; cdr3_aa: CASSLSRTVYNEQFF
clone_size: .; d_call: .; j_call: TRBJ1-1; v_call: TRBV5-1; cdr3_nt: TGCGCCAGCGGGCGGGCAGGGGTGAACACTGAAGCTTTCTTT; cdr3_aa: CASGRAGVNTEAFF
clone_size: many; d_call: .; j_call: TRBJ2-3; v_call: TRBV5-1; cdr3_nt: TGCGCCAGCAGTTCGGCGGTGGGGGAAGATACGCAGTATTTT; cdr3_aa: CASSSAVGEDTQYF
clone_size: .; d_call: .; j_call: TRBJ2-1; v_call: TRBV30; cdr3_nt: TGTGCCTGGGAAGGAGGGGGCGGGCCCAATGAGCAGTTCTTC; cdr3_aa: CAWEGGGGPNEQFF
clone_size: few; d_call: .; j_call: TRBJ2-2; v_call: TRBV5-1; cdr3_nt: TGCGCCAGTTACTCTACCGGGGGGCTGTTTTTT; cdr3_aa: CASYSTGGLFF
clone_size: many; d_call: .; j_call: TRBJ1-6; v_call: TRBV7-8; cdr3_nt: TGTGCCAGCAGCCAGTTATCTAGGTCACCCCTCCACTTT; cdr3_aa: CASSQLSRSPLHF
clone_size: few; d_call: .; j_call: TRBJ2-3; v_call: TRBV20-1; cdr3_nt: TGCAGTGCTAGTTGGGGGGTTAGCACAGATACGCAGTATTTT; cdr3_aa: CSASWGVSTDTQYF
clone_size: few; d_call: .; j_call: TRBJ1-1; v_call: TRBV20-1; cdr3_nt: TGCAGTGCTAGAGATCCCCTAAAGTCGGAAGCTTTCTTT; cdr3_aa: CSARDPLKSEAFF
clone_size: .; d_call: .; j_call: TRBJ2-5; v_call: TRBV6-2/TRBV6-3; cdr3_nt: TGTGCCAGCAGTTACCCCCAAACGCAAGAGACCCAGTACTTC; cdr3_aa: CASSYPQTQETQYF
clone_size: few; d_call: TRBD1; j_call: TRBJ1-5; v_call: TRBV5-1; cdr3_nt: TGCGCCAGCAGCTTGGGGGACAGAAATCAGCCCCAGCATTTT; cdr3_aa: CASSLGDRNQPQHF
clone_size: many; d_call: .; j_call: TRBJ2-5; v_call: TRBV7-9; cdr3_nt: TGTGCCAGCAGCTTAGGGACAGCCGATGGAGAGACCCAGTACTTC; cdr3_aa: CASSLGTADGETQYF
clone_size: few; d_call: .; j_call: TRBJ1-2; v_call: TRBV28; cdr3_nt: TGTGCCAGCAGTTTGGGCCCCTCGGGGGATGGCTACACCTTC; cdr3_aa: CASSLGPSGDGYTF
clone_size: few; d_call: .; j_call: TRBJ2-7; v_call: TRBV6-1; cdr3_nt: TGTGCCAGCAGTACCAGGACCGCTTTCGAGCAGTACTTC; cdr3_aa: CASSTRTAFEQYF
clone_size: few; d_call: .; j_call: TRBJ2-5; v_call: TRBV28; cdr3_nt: TGTGCCAGCACCCCGGTCCGGGGGTACCAAGAGACCCAGTACTTC; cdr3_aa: CASTPVRGYQETQYF
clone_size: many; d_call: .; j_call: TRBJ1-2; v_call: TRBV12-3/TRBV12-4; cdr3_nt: TGTGCCAGCAGTCCCGACAGGTTCTATGGCTACACCTTC; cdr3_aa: CASSPDRFYGYTF
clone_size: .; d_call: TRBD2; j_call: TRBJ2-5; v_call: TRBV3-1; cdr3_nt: TGTGCCAGCACGCCGCAAGGACTAGCAGACCAAGAGACCCAGTACTTC; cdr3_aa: CASTPQGLADQETQYF
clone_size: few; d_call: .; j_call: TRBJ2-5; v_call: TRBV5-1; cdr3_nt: TGCGCCAGCAGCTTGGGAGCAGCCCAAGAGACCCAGTACTTC; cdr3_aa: CASSLGAAQETQYF
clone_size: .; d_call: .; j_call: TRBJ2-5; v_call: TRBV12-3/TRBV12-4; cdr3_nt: TGTGCCAGCAGCCCCGGATGGGGGCAGCCAGAGACCCAGTACTTC; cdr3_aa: CASSPGWGQPETQYF